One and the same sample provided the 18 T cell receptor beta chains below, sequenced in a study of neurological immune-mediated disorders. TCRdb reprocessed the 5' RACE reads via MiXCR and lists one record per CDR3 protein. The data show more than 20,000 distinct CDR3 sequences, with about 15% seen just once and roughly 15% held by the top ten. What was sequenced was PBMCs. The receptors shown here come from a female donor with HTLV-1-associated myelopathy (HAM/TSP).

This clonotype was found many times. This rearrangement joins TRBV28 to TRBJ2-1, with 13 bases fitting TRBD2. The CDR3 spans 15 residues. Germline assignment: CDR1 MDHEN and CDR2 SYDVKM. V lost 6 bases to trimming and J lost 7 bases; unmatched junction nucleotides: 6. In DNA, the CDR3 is TGTGCCAGCAGCCAGACTAGCGGGAGGTTAAATGAGCAGTTCTTC. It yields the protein CASSQTSGRLNEQFF.

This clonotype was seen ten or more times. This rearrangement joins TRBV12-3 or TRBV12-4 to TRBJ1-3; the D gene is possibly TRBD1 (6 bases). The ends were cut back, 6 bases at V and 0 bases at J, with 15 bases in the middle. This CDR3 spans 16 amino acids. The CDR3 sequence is CASRPTGLSSGNTIYF. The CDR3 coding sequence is TGTGCCAGCAGACCAACAGGGTTGAGCTCTGGAAACACCATATATTTT.

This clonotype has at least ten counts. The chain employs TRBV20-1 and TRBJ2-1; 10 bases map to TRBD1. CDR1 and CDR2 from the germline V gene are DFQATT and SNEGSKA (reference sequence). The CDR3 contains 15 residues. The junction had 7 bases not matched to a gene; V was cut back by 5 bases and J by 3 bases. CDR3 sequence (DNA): TGCAGTGCTTATCCGACAGGGGGCCACTACAATGAGCAGTTCTTC. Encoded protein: CSAYPTGGHYNEQFF.

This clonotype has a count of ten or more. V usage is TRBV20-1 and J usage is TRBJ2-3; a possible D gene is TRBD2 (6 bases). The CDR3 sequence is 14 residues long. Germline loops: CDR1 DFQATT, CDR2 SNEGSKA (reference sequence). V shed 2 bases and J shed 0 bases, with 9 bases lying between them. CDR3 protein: CSARSSGSTDTQYF. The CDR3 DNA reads TGCAGTGCTAGATCGAGCGGGAGCACAGATACGCAGTATTTT.

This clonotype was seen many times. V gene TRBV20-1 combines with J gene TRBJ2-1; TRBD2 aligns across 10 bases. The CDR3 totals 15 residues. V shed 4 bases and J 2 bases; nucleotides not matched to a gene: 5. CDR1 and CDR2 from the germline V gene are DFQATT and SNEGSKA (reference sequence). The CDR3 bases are TGCAGTGCTACTCTTAGCGGGAGGCCCTACAATGAGCAGTTCTTC. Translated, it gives CSATLSGRPYNEQFF.

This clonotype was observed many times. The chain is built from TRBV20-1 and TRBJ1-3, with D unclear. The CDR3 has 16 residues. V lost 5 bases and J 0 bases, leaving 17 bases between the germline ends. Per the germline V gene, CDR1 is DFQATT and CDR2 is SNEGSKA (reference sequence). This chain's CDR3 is CSAPRVSKGSGNTIYF. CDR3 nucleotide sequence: TGCAGTGCTCCCCGGGTCTCCAAGGGCTCTGGAAACACCATATATTTT.

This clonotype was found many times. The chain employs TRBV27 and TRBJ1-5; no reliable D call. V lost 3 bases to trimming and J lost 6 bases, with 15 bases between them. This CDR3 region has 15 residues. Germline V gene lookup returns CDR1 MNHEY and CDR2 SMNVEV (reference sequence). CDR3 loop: CASSLHPNKGQPQHF. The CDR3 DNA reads TGTGCCAGCAGTTTGCACCCCAACAAGGGTCAGCCCCAGCATTTT.

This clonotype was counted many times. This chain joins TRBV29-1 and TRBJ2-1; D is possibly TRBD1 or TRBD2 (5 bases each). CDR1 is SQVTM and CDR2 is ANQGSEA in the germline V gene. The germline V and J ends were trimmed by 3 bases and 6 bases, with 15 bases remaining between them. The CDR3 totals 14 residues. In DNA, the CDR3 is TGCAGCGTTGAGGTTGCCGGGGCCACCAATGAGCAGTTCTTC. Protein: CSVEVAGATNEQFF.

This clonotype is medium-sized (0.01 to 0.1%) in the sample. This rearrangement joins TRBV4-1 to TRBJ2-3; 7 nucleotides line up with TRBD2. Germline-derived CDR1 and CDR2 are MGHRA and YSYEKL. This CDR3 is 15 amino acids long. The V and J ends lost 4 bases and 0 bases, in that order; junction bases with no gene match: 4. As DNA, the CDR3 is TGCGCCAGCAGCCTAATGGGAGGGAGCACAGATACGCAGTATTTT. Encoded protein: CASSLMGGSTDTQYF.

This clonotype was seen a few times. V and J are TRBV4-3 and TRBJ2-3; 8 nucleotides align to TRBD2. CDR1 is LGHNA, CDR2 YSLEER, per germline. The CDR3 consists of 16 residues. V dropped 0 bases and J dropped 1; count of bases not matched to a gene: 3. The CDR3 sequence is CASSQDWRGGTDTQYF. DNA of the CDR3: TGCGCCAGCAGCCAAGACTGGCGGGGGGGCACAGATACGCAGTATTTT.

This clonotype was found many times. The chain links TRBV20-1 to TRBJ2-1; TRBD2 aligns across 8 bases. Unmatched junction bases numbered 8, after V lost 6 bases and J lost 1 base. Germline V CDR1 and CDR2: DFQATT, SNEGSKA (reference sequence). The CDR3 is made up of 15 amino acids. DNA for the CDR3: TGCAGTGCAAGGATTAGCGGGGATTCCTACAATGAGCAGTTCTTC. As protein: CSARISGDSYNEQFF.

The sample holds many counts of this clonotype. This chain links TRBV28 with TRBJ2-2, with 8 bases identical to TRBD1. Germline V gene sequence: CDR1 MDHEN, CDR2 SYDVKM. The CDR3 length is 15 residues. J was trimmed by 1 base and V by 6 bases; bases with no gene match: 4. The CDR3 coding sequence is TGTGCCAGCAGGAGACAGGGGAAGAACACCGGGGAGCTGTTTTTT. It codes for CASRRQGKNTGELFF.

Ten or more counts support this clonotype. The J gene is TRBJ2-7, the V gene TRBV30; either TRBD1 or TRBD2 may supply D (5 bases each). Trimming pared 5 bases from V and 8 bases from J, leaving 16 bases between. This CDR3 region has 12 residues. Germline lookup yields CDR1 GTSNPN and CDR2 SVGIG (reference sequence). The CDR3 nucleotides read TGTGCCTGGGAAATGGGGGTCGGGCAGCAGTACTTC. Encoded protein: CAWEMGVGQQYF.

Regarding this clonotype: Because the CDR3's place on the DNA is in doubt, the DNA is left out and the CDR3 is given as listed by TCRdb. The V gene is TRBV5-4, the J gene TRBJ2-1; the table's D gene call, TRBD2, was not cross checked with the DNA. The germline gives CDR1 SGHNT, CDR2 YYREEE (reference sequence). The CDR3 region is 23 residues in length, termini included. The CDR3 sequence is CASSFYICSARDRTGDSYNEQFF.

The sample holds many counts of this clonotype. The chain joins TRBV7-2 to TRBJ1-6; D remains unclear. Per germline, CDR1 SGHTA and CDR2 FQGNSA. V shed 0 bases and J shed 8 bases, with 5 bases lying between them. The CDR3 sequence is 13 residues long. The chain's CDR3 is CASSLAVDSPLHF. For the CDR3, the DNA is TGTGCCAGCAGCTTAGCGGTCGATTCACCCCTCCACTTT.

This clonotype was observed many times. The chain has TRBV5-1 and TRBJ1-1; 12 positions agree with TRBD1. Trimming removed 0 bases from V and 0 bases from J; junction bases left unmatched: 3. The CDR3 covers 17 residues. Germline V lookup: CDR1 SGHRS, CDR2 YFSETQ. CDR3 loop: CASSLGDRGRLNTEAFF. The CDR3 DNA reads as TGCGCCAGCAGCTTGGGGGACAGGGGGCGCCTGAACACTGAAGCTTTCTTT.

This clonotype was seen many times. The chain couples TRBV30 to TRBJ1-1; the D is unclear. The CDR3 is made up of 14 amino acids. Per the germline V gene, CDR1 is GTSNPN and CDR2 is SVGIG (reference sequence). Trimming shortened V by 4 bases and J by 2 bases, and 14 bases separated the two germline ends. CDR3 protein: CAWIPSALNTEAFF. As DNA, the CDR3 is TGTGCCTGGATCCCCTCGGCATTAAACACTGAAGCTTTCTTT.

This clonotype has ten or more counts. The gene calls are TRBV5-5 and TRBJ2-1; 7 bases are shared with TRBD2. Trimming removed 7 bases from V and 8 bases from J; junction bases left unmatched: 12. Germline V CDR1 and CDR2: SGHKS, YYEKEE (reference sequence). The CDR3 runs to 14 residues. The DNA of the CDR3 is TGTGCCAGCCTTATTCGGTTGGGAGGGCATGAGCAGTTCTTC. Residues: CASLIRLGGHEQFF. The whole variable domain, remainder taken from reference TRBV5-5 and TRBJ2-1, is DAGVTQSPTHLIKTRGQQVTLRCSPISGHKSVSWYQQVLGQGPQFIFQYYEKEERGRGNFPDRFSARQFPNYSSELNVNALLLGDSALYLCASLIRLGGHEQFFGPGTRLTVL.